The 14 T cell receptor beta chains presented below share a single source sample, sequenced in a study of draining lymph node invasion in breast cancer (dated by TCRdb to between 2020 and 2021). CD4+ CD45RA- CD25high cells were sorted as memory regulatory T cells. Receptors were amplified or captured by bulk RNA-seq. The listed sequencing device is Illumina HiSeq 2500. TCRdb reanalyzed the raw reads on its own, using fastp at Q25 for trimming and MiXCR for clone calling, and kept in-frame beta chains. When rows share a CDR3 protein, they turn into one entry using the most common DNA and genes. The sample yields about 2,800 distinct CDR3 sequences; under 75% were counted once. Together, the top ten hold over 2.5% of the sample. Sequenced material: sorted memory Tregs from a lymph node. This sample's cell subset or site label indicates: CD45RA-negative sorted CD4+ T cells (memory Tconv or effector/memory Treg). Receptor source: a female donor with luminal breast cancer.

The V gene is TRBV28, the J gene TRBJ1-1; tentative D call: TRBD1 (5 bases). Germline V gene lookup returns CDR1 MDHEN and CDR2 SYDVKM. CDR3 length: 14 residues. V gave up 8 bases and J gave up 3 bases, with 16 bases separating them. The CDR3 DNA reads TGTGCCAGCCCCTCTTCTGGGGGGGACACTGAAGCTTTCTTT. The encoded protein is CASPSSGGDTEAFF.

The V call is TRBV7-2, the J call TRBJ1-1; weak D call: TRBD1 (5 bases). This CDR3 comprises 14 residues. Germline V gene data show CDR1 as SGHTA and CDR2 as FQGNSA. Deletions cut 0 bases from V and 5 bases from J, with 10 bases between. DNA for the CDR3: TGTGCCAGCAGCTTAGCGCGCAGGGCGACTGAAGCTTTCTTT. It yields the protein CASSLARRATEAFF.

The chain is built from TRBV24-1 and TRBJ1-2; the D is unclear. V lost 9 bases and J 2 bases, leaving 9 bases between the germline ends. In germline, CDR1 is KGHDR, CDR2 SFDVKD. The CDR3 is made up of 12 amino acids. The CDR3 DNA reads as TGTGCCACCGAACAGAGAAACTATGGCTACACCTTC. Translating it yields CATEQRNYGYTF.

The J gene is TRBJ2-3, the V gene TRBV18; no reliable D call. Per germline, CDR1 KGHSH and CDR2 LQKENI. The V end lost 1 base, the J end lost 0 bases, and 8 bases lay between the germline ends. This CDR3 is 15 amino acids long. The CDR3 nucleotides are TGTGCCAGCTCACCACGGTTACCTAGCACAGATACGCAGTATTTT. Residues: CASSPRLPSTDTQYF.

This chain links TRBV28 with TRBJ2-7, with a tentative D call TRBD2 (5 bases). The CDR3 is 13 amino acids. CDR1 MDHEN and CDR2 SYDVKM come from the germline V gene. Trimming took off 8 bases at V and 7 bases at J, with 18 bases between the two ends. The CDR3, as DNA: TGTGCCAGCGGAGCTCCGGTTACGGGGGAGCAGTACGTC. Translating gives CASGAPVTGEQYV.

The V call is TRBV4-2, the J call TRBJ2-4, with a possible D match to TRBD2 (6 bases). Germline V gene lookup returns CDR1 LGHNA and CDR2 YNFKEQ. The CDR3 contains 17 residues. V lost 4 bases and J 4 bases, leaving 20 bases between the germline ends. The CDR3 here is CASSPAVGQGGKNIQYF. As DNA, the CDR3 is TGTGCCAGCAGCCCCGCCGTCGGGCAGGGAGGTAAAAACATTCAGTACTTC.

V is TRBV9 and J is TRBJ1-2; no clear D. Deletions cut 2 bases from V and 5 bases from J, with 10 bases between. CDR3 length: 13 amino acids. Germline CDR1 SGDLS, CDR2 YYNGEE. This CDR3 is CASSVTGPYGYTF. The CDR3 DNA reads as TGTGCCAGCAGCGTGACCGGGCCATATGGCTACACCTTC.

This chain links TRBV5-1 with TRBJ2-7; D remains ambiguous. Trimming left V 3 bases short and J 7 bases short, with 14 bases between. The CDR3 loop spans 13 amino acids. CDR1 and CDR2 from the germline V gene are SGHRS and YFSETQ. The CDR3 here is CASSCGPPREQYV. CDR3 in DNA: TGCGCCAGCAGCTGCGGCCCTCCTCGGGAGCAGTACGTC.

The chain employs TRBV6-5 and TRBJ2-2; 9 positions match TRBD1. Germline V gives CDR1 MNHEY, CDR2 SVGAGI. The CDR3 runs 18 residues. V was clipped by 0 bases and J by 6 bases; unmatched bases: 11. This CDR3 reads CASSYSKTGGVMSGELFF. Here the CDR3 DNA reads TGTGCCAGCAGTTACTCGAAAACAGGGGGCGTAATGTCCGGGGAGCTGTTTTTT.

This chain uses TRBV2 with TRBJ1-6; D unresolved. V was pared by 1 base and J by 8 bases, with 9 bases between. This CDR3 has 14 residues. Germline lookup yields CDR1 SNHLY and CDR2 FYNNEI. Written as DNA, the CDR3 is TGTGCCAGCAGTGAAGGGGCTGGGTATTCACCCCTCCACTTT. The encoded protein is CASSEGAGYSPLHF. The full variable domain, rest sourced from reference TRBV2 and TRBJ1-6, is EPEVTQTPSHQVTQMGQEVILRCVPISNHLYFYWYRQILGQKVEFLVSFYNNEISEKSEIFDDQFSVERPDGSNFTLKIRSTKLEDSAMYFCASSEGAGYSPLHFGNGTRLTVT.

The chain is built from TRBV7-1 and TRBJ1-2, with a possible D match to TRBD1 (5 bases). TRBV7-1 is treated as an ORF (open reading frame) with a function not yet certain. Deletions cut 3 bases from V and 4 bases from J, with 9 bases between. This CDR3 has 13 amino acids. The CDR3 nucleotides read TGTGCCAGCAGCTCCCGGGGCGGCTATGGCTACACCTTC. Translating gives CASSSRGGYGYTF.

The chain recombines TRBV12-3 or TRBV12-4 with TRBJ1-5, with a weak D call TRBD1 (6 bases). Trimming cost V 5 bases and J 2 bases, with 16 bases left between them. The CDR3 is 16 residues long. Here the CDR3 reads CASSDRPSEGNQPQHF. The CDR3 nucleotides read TGTGCCAGCAGTGACAGGCCCTCCGAAGGCAATCAGCCCCAGCATTTT.

In DNA, the CDR3 is TGTGCCAGCAGCTTATCCCGAAGAGATACCCAGTACTTC. As protein: CASSLSRRDTQYF. J is TRBJ2-5 and V is TRBV7-6; the D is unclear. The CDR3 loop spans 13 amino acids. Germline lookup yields CDR1 SGHVS and CDR2 FNYEAQ. The V end lost 2 bases, the J end lost 8 bases, and 12 bases lay between the germline ends.

This clonotype was seen a few times. The V call is TRBV6-5, the J call TRBJ1-2; D unresolved. The CDR3 has 16 amino acids. V gave up 4 bases and J gave up 2 bases, with 17 bases separating them. CDR1 and CDR2 from the germline V gene are MNHEY and SVGAGI. The DNA for the CDR3 is TGTGCCAGCAGTTTAGGTCCCCCTCGGGGAAACTATGGCTACACCTTC. Translating gives CASSLGPPRGNYGYTF.